This T cell receptor beta chain was sequenced during a study of shared clonotypes between healthy human individuals. Measured with immunoSEQ multiplex PCR; TCRdb has only the in-frame clones, and not every one. There are about 710,000 clones in the sample; 72% occur only once, and under 2% lies in the top ten. There are a few counts of this clone. Trimming took off 4 bases at V and 1 base at J, with 14 bases between the two ends. The CDR3 is 15 residues long. The germline V gene encodes CDR1 SGHDT and CDR2 YYEEEE. This receptor was taken from a woman aged 25-40 years in good health. The chain employs TRBV5-6 and TRBJ1-1; no clear D gene. Sequenced input: memory CD4+ T cells sorted from blood. The subset denotes: CD45RA-negative fraction. The CDR3 loop reads CASSTLNQRNTEAFF. In DNA form, the CDR3 reads TGTGCCAGCAGCACCCTCAACCAGAGGAACACTGAAGCTTTCTTT.